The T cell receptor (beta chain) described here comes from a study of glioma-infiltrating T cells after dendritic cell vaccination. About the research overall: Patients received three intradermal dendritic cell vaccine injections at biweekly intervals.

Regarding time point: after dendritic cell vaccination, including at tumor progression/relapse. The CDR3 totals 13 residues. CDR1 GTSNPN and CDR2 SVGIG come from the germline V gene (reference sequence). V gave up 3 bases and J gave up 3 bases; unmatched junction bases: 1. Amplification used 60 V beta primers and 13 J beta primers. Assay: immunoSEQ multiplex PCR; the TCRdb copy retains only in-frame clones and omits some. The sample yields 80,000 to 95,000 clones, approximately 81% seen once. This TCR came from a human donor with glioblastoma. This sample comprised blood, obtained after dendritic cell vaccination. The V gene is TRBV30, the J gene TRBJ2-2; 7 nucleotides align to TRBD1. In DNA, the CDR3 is TGTGCCTGGAGAGGGGGCCACACCGGGGAGCTGTTTTTT. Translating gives CAWRGGHTGELFF.